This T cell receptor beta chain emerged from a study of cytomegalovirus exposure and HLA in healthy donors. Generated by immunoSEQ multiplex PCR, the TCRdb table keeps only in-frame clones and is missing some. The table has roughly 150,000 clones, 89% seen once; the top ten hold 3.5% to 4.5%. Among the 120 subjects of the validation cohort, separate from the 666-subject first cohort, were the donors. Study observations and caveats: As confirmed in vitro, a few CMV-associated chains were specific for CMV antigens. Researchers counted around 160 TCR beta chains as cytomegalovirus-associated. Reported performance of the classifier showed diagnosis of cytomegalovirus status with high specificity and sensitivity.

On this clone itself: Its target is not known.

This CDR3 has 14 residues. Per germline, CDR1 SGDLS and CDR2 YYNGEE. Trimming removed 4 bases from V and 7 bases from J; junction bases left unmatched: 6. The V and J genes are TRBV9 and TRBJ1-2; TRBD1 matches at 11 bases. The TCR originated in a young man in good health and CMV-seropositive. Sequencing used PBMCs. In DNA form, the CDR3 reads TGTGCCAGCAGCACAGGACAGGGGGCGTTTGGCTACACCTTC. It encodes CASSTGQGAFGYTF.